One and the same sample provided the 26 T cell receptor beta chains below, sequenced in a study of T cells in Graves' hyperthyroidism and ophthalmopathy. Researchers amplified the TCR beta CDR3 regions from RNA transcripts. RT-PCR in the first round (using the HTBI primer set) targeted the TCR CDR3. Each CDR3 protein is one row after TCRdb ran MiXCR on the multiplex PCR reads. This table has 620,000 or so distinct CDR3 sequences, roughly 15% appearing once. Specimen: blood. The receptor set was obtained from a woman aged 45-60 years with Graves' ophthalmopathy.

This clonotype was seen at least ten times. The V gene is TRBV12-3 or TRBV12-4, the J gene TRBJ2-7, with no clear D. The CDR3 consists of 12 residues. Trimming removed 3 bases at V and 5 bases at J, with 8 bases between. CDR3 nucleotides: TGTGCCAGCAGTTTTCGTGGGAACGAGCAGTACTTC. This encodes CASSFRGNEQYF.

CDR3 loop: CASSQAGTARYEQFF. The CDR3 region has the DNA TGTGCCAGCAGCCAGGCCGGGACAGCTCGCTATGAGCAGTTCTTC. The chain employs TRBV4-2 and TRBJ2-1; 7 bases are a match to TRBD1. The CDR3 is 15 amino acids. After removal of 3 bases from V and 8 bases from J, the junction contained 10 bases not matched to a gene. Looked up from germline, CDR1 is LGHNA and CDR2 is YNFKEQ.

This clonotype was found many times. The V and J genes are TRBV27 and TRBJ1-2, with 10 bases lining up with TRBD1. CDR1 and CDR2 from the germline V gene are MNHEY and SMNVEV (reference sequence). The V segment lost 5 bases and the J segment 2 bases; nucleotides outside the gene matches: 8. The CDR3 spans 16 residues. CDR3 residues: CASSPYGQGVNYGYTF. CDR3 coding DNA: TGTGCCAGCAGTCCCTACGGACAGGGGGTGAACTATGGCTACACCTTC.

The chain uses TRBV6-2 or TRBV6-3 and TRBJ2-1; 10 bases fit TRBD2. Unmatched junction bases numbered 9, after V lost 6 bases and J lost 4 bases. Germline CDR1 MNHEY, CDR2 SVGEGT. CDR3 size: 16 residues. The CDR3 loop is CASSALAGVLYNEQFF. In nucleotides, the CDR3 is TGTGCCAGCAGCGCGCTAGCGGGAGTTCTTTACAATGAGCAGTTCTTC.

This clonotype was counted ten times or more. V and J are TRBV27 and TRBJ2-7, with TRBD2 as a possible D gene (6 bases). The V and J ends lost 6 bases and 1 base respectively, with 16 bases between them. CDR3 size: 15 residues. CDR1 is MNHEY, CDR2 SMNVEV, per germline (reference sequence). CDR3 residues: CASRWGGIGSYEQYF. In DNA form, the CDR3 reads TGTGCCAGCAGATGGGGCGGGATCGGTTCCTACGAGCAGTACTTC.

The chain has TRBV20-1 and TRBJ2-3, with D tentatively TRBD1 (5 bases). Germline CDR1 is DFQATT and CDR2 is SNEGSKA (reference sequence). The CDR3 contains 12 residues. Trimming left V 2 bases short and J 8 bases short, with 11 bases between. The CDR3 spells CSARQGRGTQYF. The CDR3 nucleotides are TGCAGTGCTAGACAGGGCAGAGGTACGCAGTATTTT.

This clonotype was seen many times. This chain's CDR3 is CSVVRGADTQYF. In nucleotides, the CDR3 is TGCAGCGTTGTGCGAGGCGCAGATACGCAGTATTTT. The rearrangement links TRBV29-1 to TRBJ2-3; D is undetermined. This CDR3 is 12 amino acids long. V lost 4 bases to trimming and J lost 4 bases, with 9 bases between them. Germline V CDR1 and CDR2: SQVTM, ANQGSEA.

In this sample, this clonotype turned up a few times. One end of the junction fails to match germline, which may point to a read error. The rearrangement joins TRBV3-1 to TRBJ2-5; D possibly corresponds to TRBD1 (5 bases). Germline CDR1 and CDR2: LGHDT and YNNKEL (reference sequence). This CDR3 has 19 amino acids. The CDR3 loop is CASSQDQDAGAGIKETQCF. CDR3 in DNA: TGTGCCAGCAGCCAAGATCAGGATGCTGGCGCAGGGATTAAGGAGACCCAGTGCTTC.

This clonotype was counted many times. CDR3 DNA: TGCAGTGCTACAATCCGCTCTGGGGCCAACGTCCTGACTTTC. Its translation is CSATIRSGANVLTF. V is TRBV20-1 and J is TRBJ2-6; D remains ambiguous. Germline V gene data show CDR1 as DFQATT and CDR2 as SNEGSKA (reference sequence). V lost 4 bases to trimming and J lost 0 bases, with 7 bases between them. The CDR3 totals 14 residues.

V usage is TRBV7-2 and J usage is TRBJ1-2, with D perhaps TRBD1 (5 bases). This CDR3 has 14 residues. Looked up from germline, CDR1 is SGHTA and CDR2 is FQGNSA. The germline V and J ends were trimmed by 5 bases and 5 bases, with 15 bases remaining between them. The CDR3 DNA sequence: TGTGCCAGCAGCCAAGATGGGGGAGCTTATGGCTACACCTTC. Translation gives CASSQDGGAYGYTF.

The chain combines TRBV19 with TRBJ1-4; possibly TRBD1 for D (6 bases). Germline CDR1 LNHDA, CDR2 SQIVND (reference sequence). This CDR3 region has 15 residues. The V and J ends lost 6 bases and 3 bases respectively, with 14 bases between them. The DNA for the CDR3 is TGTGCCAGTAGCAAAGACAGGACGTCTAATGAAAAACTGTTTTTT. This translates into CASSKDRTSNEKLFF.

This clonotype has ten or more counts. The rearrangement joins TRBV2 to TRBJ1-4; 7 bases fit TRBD1. The CDR3 spans 13 residues. The V segment lost 10 bases and the J segment 2 bases; nucleotides outside the gene matches: 4. Germline-derived CDR1 and CDR2 are SNHLY and FYNNEI. The CDR3 nucleotides read TGTGCCATCCAAGGGGGCACTAATGAAAAACTGTTTTTT. This encodes CAIQGGTNEKLFF.

This clonotype was counted ten times or more. V usage is TRBV20-1 and J usage is TRBJ2-7; the match to TRBD1 covers 8 bases. The trim removed 0 bases at V and 5 bases at J, leaving 9 bases unmatched. This CDR3 is built from 15 residues. Germline CDR1 and CDR2: DFQATT and SNEGSKA (reference sequence). CDR3 in DNA: TGCAGTGCTAGAGATTATGGGACAGGACGGGACGAGCAGTACTTC. The encoded protein is CSARDYGTGRDEQYF.

The gene calls are TRBV19 and TRBJ1-5; 7 bases map to TRBD1. Trimming removed 3 bases from V and 7 bases from J; junction bases left unmatched: 9. This CDR3 has 15 residues. Germline assignment: CDR1 LNHDA and CDR2 SQIVND (reference sequence). In nucleotides, the CDR3 is TGTGCCAGTAGTATGGTGAGGGACAGAGGACAGCCCCAGCATTTT. Amino acids: CASSMVRDRGQPQHF.

With respect to this clonotype: Since a much larger clone is just one base distant, this may be a read error. The V and J genes are TRBV2 and TRBJ2-1; D not resolved. Germline CDR1 and CDR2: SNHLY and FYNNEI. There are 10 residues in the CDR3. Here the CDR3 DNA reads TGTGCCAGCATAGGAGATGAGCAGTCCTTC. It specifies CASIGDEQSF.

This clonotype has ten or more counts. The genes are TRBV12-3 or TRBV12-4 and TRBJ2-1, with 10 bases matching TRBD2. The J segment lost 7 bases and the V segment lost 3 bases, leaving 6 bases of the junction unmatched. The CDR3 loop spans 15 amino acids. CDR3 DNA: TGTGCCAGCAGTTTTGCTAGCGGGAGAAGGAATGAGCAGTTCTTC. This translates into CASSFASGRRNEQFF.

This clonotype showed up just a few times. The chain uses TRBV4-2 and TRBJ2-5; no firm D call. CDR1 is LGHNA and CDR2 is YNFKEQ in the germline V gene. CDR3 length: 13 residues. Trimming took off 5 bases at V and 1 base at J, with 8 bases between the two ends. As DNA, the CDR3 is TGTGCCAGCAGCGCCGACTTCCAAGAGACCCAGTACTTC. Translating it yields CASSADFQETQYF.

Many counts were recorded for this clonotype. The CDR3: CSARDRDNYNEQFF. As DNA, the CDR3 is TGCAGTGCTAGAGATCGGGACAATTACAATGAGCAGTTCTTC. J is TRBJ2-1 and V is TRBV20-1; TRBD1 is a possible D gene (6 bases). The CDR3 is 14 residues long. Germline CDR1 and CDR2: DFQATT and SNEGSKA (reference sequence). V was pared by 0 bases and J by 4 bases, with 10 bases between.

The gene calls are TRBV9 and TRBJ1-4; unclear D gene. V dropped 0 bases and J dropped 7 bases, with 10 bases sitting between them. Per the germline V gene, CDR1 is SGDLS and CDR2 is YYNGEE. The length of the CDR3 is 14 residues. The CDR3 coding sequence is TGTGCCAGCAGCGTAGGTGTCCCAGGTGAAAAACTGTTTTTT. Its translation: CASSVGVPGEKLFF.

This clonotype was observed at least ten times. The chain combines TRBV7-6 with TRBJ2-2; TRBD1 aligns across 9 bases. With 5 bases clipped from V and 6 bases from J, the junction kept 7 bases outside the gene matches. In germline, CDR1 is SGHVS, CDR2 FNYEAQ. This CDR3 region has 15 residues. This CDR3 is CASSLGTGTAGELFF. Here the CDR3 DNA reads TGTGCCAGCAGCCTTGGGACAGGGACAGCCGGGGAGCTGTTTTTT.

This clonotype was detected ten times or more. The CDR3 sequence: CASSPADRSINYGYTF. The CDR3 region has the DNA TGTGCCAGCAGCCCCGCGGACAGGTCTATAAACTATGGCTACACCTTC. The chain has TRBV7-6 and TRBJ1-2, with TRBD1 matching 7 bases. In germline, CDR1 is SGHVS, CDR2 FNYEAQ. V was clipped by 5 bases and J by 2 bases; unmatched bases: 11. The CDR3 spans 16 residues.

Ten or more counts support this clonotype. Written as DNA, the CDR3 is TGTGCCAGCAGTTTACTCGACAGCTACAATGAGCAGTTCTTC. This gives the protein CASSLLDSYNEQFF. The chain employs TRBV28 and TRBJ2-1; D might be TRBD1 (5 bases). Germline-derived CDR1 and CDR2 are MDHEN and SYDVKM. V lost 2 bases, J lost 3 bases, and 8 bases lay in between. This CDR3 comprises 14 residues.

This clonotype was recorded many times. This chain uses TRBV2 with TRBJ2-7; no definite D call. CDR1 SNHLY and CDR2 FYNNEI come from the germline V gene. Trimming removed 8 bases at V and 5 bases at J, with 13 bases between. CDR3 length: 12 amino acids. The CDR3 loop is CASRRLNHEQYF. DNA for the CDR3: TGTGCCAGCCGCCGACTGAACCACGAGCAGTACTTC.

This clonotype was counted at least ten times. The V call is TRBV13, the J call TRBJ1-1; D might be TRBD1 (5 bases). Germline V gives CDR1 PRHDT, CDR2 FYEKMQ (reference sequence). V lost 2 bases and J lost 1, with 17 bases in between. This CDR3 has 17 residues. Here the CDR3 DNA reads TGTGCCAGCAGCTTAATCGGGGGGTACCGTGGGAACACTGAAGCTTTCTTT. It is translated as CASSLIGGYRGNTEAFF.

The chain has TRBV20-1 and TRBJ1-4; the D gene is possibly TRBD1 (5 bases). Germline CDR1 reads DFQATT; CDR2 reads SNEGSKA (reference sequence). The CDR3 extends over 14 amino acids. With 3 bases removed from V and 5 bases from J, the gap between germline ends came to 13 bases. As DNA, the CDR3 is TGCAGTGCTAGGGACAACCGGGCGAATGAAAAACTGTTTTTT. This encodes CSARDNRANEKLFF.

This clonotype was picked up many times. The rearrangement joins TRBV5-6 to TRBJ1-2; a weak D match, TRBD1 (6 bases). The germline V gene encodes CDR1 SGHDT and CDR2 YYEEEE. Between the trimmed V and J ends, which lost 5 bases and 6 bases, there was a span of 11 bases. The CDR3 has 12 amino acids. The CDR3 DNA sequence: TGTGCCAGCAGTCTCAGGGGAAATGGCTACACCTTC. Its protein is CASSLRGNGYTF.